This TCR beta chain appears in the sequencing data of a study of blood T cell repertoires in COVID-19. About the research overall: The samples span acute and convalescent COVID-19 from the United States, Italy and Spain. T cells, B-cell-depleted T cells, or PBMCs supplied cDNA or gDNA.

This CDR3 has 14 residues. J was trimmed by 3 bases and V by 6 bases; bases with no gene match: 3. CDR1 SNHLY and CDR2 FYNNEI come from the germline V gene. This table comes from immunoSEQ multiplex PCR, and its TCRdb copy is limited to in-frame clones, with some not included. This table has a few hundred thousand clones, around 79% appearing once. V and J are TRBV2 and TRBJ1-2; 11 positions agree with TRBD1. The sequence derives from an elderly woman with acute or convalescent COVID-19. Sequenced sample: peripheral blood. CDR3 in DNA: TGTGCCAGCAGAAGGACAGGGGGCGACTATGGCTACACCTTC. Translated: CASRRTGGDYGYTF.